Following are 29 T cell receptor beta chains from one sample sequenced in a study of T cells in women clearing cervical HPV infection. TCRdb's table, derived via immunoSEQ multiplex PCR, lists solely in-frame clones and lacks some. The sample totals 25,000 to 35,000 clones; its top ten clones hold 3.5% to 5%. Sequenced: blood buffy coat. The receptors were sampled from a woman aged 18 to 75 with a cervical HPV16 infection that either progressed to CIN3+ or cleared (not recorded which).

Worth noting for this clone: The CDR3 extends 3 residues past the end of the read, so its final part is completed from the germline J gene. This chain joins TRBV20-1 and TRBJ2-3; 7 bases fit TRBD1. The CDR3 spans 13 residues. Per the germline V gene, CDR1 is DFQATT and CDR2 is SNEGSKA (reference sequence). Trimming at V came to 6 bases and at J to 1 base, leaving 4 bases not matched to a gene. CDR3 DNA (partial): TGCAGTGCCTTCGGACAGGGCACAGATACG. Translated: CSAFGQGTDT. The full CDR3 protein is CSAFGQGTDTQYF.

Points on this clone: The observed sequence ends 3 residues before the CDR3 terminus, with the missing tail filled in from the germline J gene. V is TRBV30 and J is TRBJ1-6; TRBD1 might be the D (5 bases). The germline V and J ends were trimmed by 2 bases and 6 bases, with 11 bases remaining between them. Germline-derived CDR1 and CDR2 are GTSNPN and SVGIG (reference sequence). CDR3 length equals 14 residues. The covered CDR3 bases are TGTGCCTGGAGTTTATCAGGGAGTAATTCACCC. Residues: CAWSLSGSNSP. The CDR3 in its entirety is CAWSLSGSNSPLHF.

Worth noting for this clone: Read coverage stops 3 residues before the CDR3 terminus; the germline J gene supplies the remainder. This chain connects TRBV4-1 to TRBJ1-1, with TRBD1 matching over 11 bases. Germline CDR1 reads MGHRA; CDR2 reads YSYEKL. Losses at the gene ends were 1 base for V and 3 bases for J; bases not matched to a gene: 4. This CDR3 has 16 amino acids. This chain's CDR3 is CASSQGTGGVDTEAFF. CDR3 bases read: TGCGCCAGCAGCCAAGGGACAGGGGGCGTCGACACTGAA.

Remarks on this clone: With the read ending 3 residues before the CDR3 end, the germline J gene is used to fill in that end. The chain has TRBV5-1 and TRBJ1-3; D perhaps matches TRBD1 (5 bases). Germline CDR1 and CDR2: SGHRS and YFSETQ. The CDR3 length is 15 residues. Trimming removed 3 bases from V and 2 bases from J, with 12 bases in between. The DNA read from the CDR3 is TGCGCCAGCAGCTACGGACAAGAAGCTGGAAACACC. Translating gives CASSYGQEAGNT. The whole CDR3 sequence is CASSYGQEAGNTIYF.

About this clone: Read data end 3 residues before the CDR3 end; the end is taken from the germline J gene. The chain carries TRBV7-7 and TRBJ2-6; tentative D call: TRBD1 (5 bases). The ends were cut back, 5 bases at V and 0 bases at J, with 8 bases in the middle. The V gene's germline CDR1 is SSHAT and CDR2 FNYEAQ (reference sequence). This CDR3 has 15 amino acids. This CDR3 reads CASSPQGSGANVLTF. Incomplete CDR3 DNA: TGTGCCAGCAGCCCGCAGGGCTCTGGGGCCAACGTC.

To note about this clone: The read halts 3 residues ahead of the CDR3 end, with the missing end drawn from the germline J gene. The genes are TRBV7-6 and TRBJ2-1, with D uncertain. V dropped 5 bases and J dropped 0 bases, with 5 bases sitting between them. Germline assignment: CDR1 SGHVS and CDR2 FNYEAQ. This CDR3 has 13 residues. Incomplete CDR3 DNA: TGTGCCAGCAGCCCTTTCTCCTACAATGAG. This sequence encodes CASSPFSYNE. The CDR3 in full is CASSPFSYNEQFF.

As concerns this clone: The sequenced fragment ends 3 residues before the CDR3 boundary, so the rest is inferred from the germline J gene. The gene calls are TRBV19 and TRBJ1-4; tentatively, D is TRBD1 (5 bases). The CDR3 contains 15 residues. With 9 bases removed from V and 10 bases from J, the gap between germline ends came to 24 bases. CDR1 is LNHDA and CDR2 is SQIVND in the germline V gene (reference sequence). The CDR3 DNA, read in part, is TGTGCCAGCTTACCGGACCGACCCGGGGGGGTAAAA. Its translation is CASLPDRPGGVK. In full, the CDR3 reads CASLPDRPGGVKLFF.

As for this clone: The DNA ends 3 residues before the CDR3 does, and the rest of the CDR3 is filled in from the germline J gene. The chain employs TRBV9 and TRBJ1-1; a possible D gene is TRBD1 (6 bases). Looked up from germline, CDR1 is SGDLS and CDR2 is YYNGEE. The CDR3 extends over 15 amino acids. V was shortened by 2 bases and J by 5 bases, with 16 bases between the two germline ends. CDR3 loop: CASSVAQGSGTEAFF. CDR3 DNA (partial): TGTGCCAGCAGCGTCGCACAGGGAAGTGGGACTGAA. The full variable domain, rest sourced from reference TRBV9 and TRBJ1-1, is DSGVTQTPKHLITATGQRVTLRCSPRSGDLSVYWYQQSLDQGLQFLIQYYNGEERAKGNILERFSAQQFPDLHSELNLSSLELGDSALYFCASSVAQGSGTEAFFGQGTRLTVV.

Points on this clone: Coverage ceases 3 residues before the CDR3 finishes, and the germline J gene fills in the end. V usage is TRBV20-1 and J usage is TRBJ2-5, with TRBD1 matching 8 bases. Germline CDR1 reads DFQATT; CDR2 reads SNEGSKA (reference sequence). The trim removed 0 bases at V and 4 bases at J, leaving 4 bases unmatched. CDR3 length equals 14 residues. The CDR3 loop is CSARDQQGGETQYF. The CDR3 bases that were read are TGCAGTGCTAGAGATCAACAGGGGGGAGAGACC.

The CDR3 protein is CASSQDSLAGGGDTQYF. The CDR3 bases that were read are TGTGCCAGCAGCCAAGATAGCCTAGCGGGGGGTGGGGATACG. This chain joins TRBV4-2 and TRBJ2-3, with TRBD2 identical over 11 bases. Sequencing ends 3 residues short of the CDR3 end; the germline J gene provides the rest. Germline V gene sequence: CDR1 LGHNA, CDR2 YNFKEQ. V gave up 0 bases and J gave up 6 bases; unmatched junction bases: 8. This CDR3 is 17 amino acids long.

Notes on this clone: The observed sequence ends 3 residues before the CDR3 terminus, with the missing tail filled in from the germline J gene. The chain links TRBV11-2 to TRBJ1-4; D is perhaps TRBD1 (5 bases). This CDR3 has 12 amino acids. The V and J ends lost 4 bases and 7 bases respectively, with 7 bases between them. CDR1 and CDR2 from the germline V gene are SGHAT and FQNNGV. The CDR3 protein is CASSSRGEKLFF. The covered CDR3 bases are TGTGCCAGCAGCTCGAGGGGTGAAAAA.

Note on this clone: With the read ending 3 residues before the CDR3 end, the germline J gene is used to fill in that end. The chain is built from TRBV28 and TRBJ2-7; TRBD2 matches 12 bases. This CDR3 contains 14 residues. CDR1 is MDHEN and CDR2 is SYDVKM in the germline V gene. V trimming: 5 bases; J trimming: 5 bases; junction bases outside the gene matches: 4. The covered CDR3 bases are TGTGCCAGCAGTGGACTAGCGGGATACGACGAG. Amino acid sequence: CASSGLAGYDE. The CDR3 as a whole reads CASSGLAGYDEQYF.

In the case of this clone: The CDR3 is cut off 3 residues early in the read; its end comes from the germline J gene. The chain recombines TRBV11-2 with TRBJ2-2; 8 bases are a match to TRBD2. Looked up from germline, CDR1 is SGHAT and CDR2 is FQNNGV. J gave up 5 bases and V 5 bases, and 7 bases lay outside the gene matches. The CDR3 is 15 residues long. The CDR3 is CASSLKAGGTGELFF. Partial CDR3 DNA: TGTGCCAGCAGCCTCAAGGCGGGGGGAACCGGGGAG.

As to this clone: Read sequence stops 3 residues before the CDR3 end, and the germline J gene provides the missing end. The rearrangement links TRBV23-1 to TRBJ2-1; no reliable D call. TRBV23-1 is sorted into the ORF group, with uncertain function. The CDR3 runs to 13 residues. V was clipped by 3 bases and J by 8 bases, with 11 bases between them. CDR3 region: CASSHRVPDEQFF. Incomplete CDR3 DNA: TGCGCCAGCAGTCATAGGGTCCCGGATGAG.

As concerns this clone: The read comes to an end 3 residues before the CDR3 does, leaving the germline J gene to fill in the end. The chain uses TRBV20-1 and TRBJ2-4; 9 nucleotides agree with TRBD2. Germline loops: CDR1 DFQATT, CDR2 SNEGSKA (reference sequence). This CDR3 is built from 17 residues. Trimming at V came to 1 base and at J to 2 bases, leaving 9 bases not matched to a gene. The sequenced CDR3 bases are TGCAGTGCTAGAGTGGCGGGGGGGCCGGGGACCAAAAACATT. Its translation is CSARVAGGPGTKNI. The full CDR3 reads CSARVAGGPGTKNIQYF.

A note on this clone: The read terminates 3 residues ahead of where the CDR3 ends, so the germline J gene completes it. The chain links TRBV29-1 to TRBJ1-3, with D maybe TRBD1 (5 bases). The V gene lost 7 bases and the J gene lost 3 bases, with 10 bases spanning the gap. CDR1 SQVTM and CDR2 ANQGSEA come from the germline V gene. This CDR3 is 12 amino acids long. CDR3 DNA (partial): TGCAGCGCTAGGGGTGGTGGAAACACC. Encoded protein: CSARGGGNT. The whole CDR3 reads CSARGGGNTIYF.

The CDR3 reads CSVNTGIGYNEQFF. The CDR3 DNA, read in part, is TGCAGCGTAAACACAGGGATTGGGTACAATGAG. The chain is built from TRBV29-1 and TRBJ2-1; TRBD1 is a possible D gene (6 bases). Coverage ceases 3 residues before the CDR3 finishes, and the germline J gene fills in the end. Germline V lookup: CDR1 SQVTM, CDR2 ANQGSEA. V dropped 6 bases and J dropped 4 bases, with 16 bases sitting between them. The CDR3 is made up of 14 amino acids.

Details on this clone: The observed sequence ends 3 residues before the CDR3 terminus, with the missing tail filled in from the germline J gene. The V gene is TRBV5-1, the J gene TRBJ2-1; 7 bases are shared with TRBD2. V shed 2 bases, J shed 0 bases, and the junction held 11 bases outside the gene matches. The CDR3 extends over 18 amino acids. Germline V CDR1 and CDR2: SGHRS, YFSETQ. CDR3 region: CASSFPLNGGTSYNEQFF. The sequenced CDR3 bases are TGCGCCAGCAGCTTCCCCTTGAACGGGGGGACCTCCTACAATGAG.

Notes on this clone: Read sequence stops 3 residues before the CDR3 end, and the germline J gene provides the missing end. The V gene is TRBV12-3 or TRBV12-4, the J gene TRBJ1-1; D remains unclear. With 2 bases removed from V and 3 bases from J, the gap between germline ends came to 10 bases. The CDR3 sequence is 14 residues long. The covered CDR3 bases are TGTGCCAGCAGTTTATTGGGTAGGGACACTGAA. It codes for CASSLLGRDTE. The entire CDR3 sequence reads CASSLLGRDTEAFF.

A word on this clone: The CDR3 is cut off 3 residues early in the read; its end comes from the germline J gene. The V call is TRBV20-1, the J call TRBJ2-2, with D unclear. The CDR3 contains 15 residues. Germline CDR1 DFQATT, CDR2 SNEGSKA (reference sequence). The germline V and J ends were trimmed by 3 bases and 0 bases, with 11 bases remaining between them. The CDR3 sequence is CSARSPTANTGELFF. CDR3 bases read: TGCAGTGCTAGGTCCCCTACAGCGAACACCGGGGAG.

Regarding this clone: The observed sequence ends 3 residues before the CDR3 terminus, with the missing tail filled in from the germline J gene. The rearrangement joins TRBV29-1 to TRBJ2-3; 7 bases fit TRBD1. Germline V gene lookup returns CDR1 SQVTM and CDR2 ANQGSEA. The CDR3 runs 12 residues. Germline trimming cut 6 bases from V and 5 bases from J; bases unmatched to any gene: 5. CDR3 region: CSVTQGRDTQYF. The part of the CDR3 DNA that was read is TGCAGCGTCACACAGGGGCGAGATACG.

In the case of this clone: The read ends 3 residues before the CDR3 terminus; that terminus is restored from the germline J gene. The chain employs TRBV30 and TRBJ2-1, with TRBD2 matching 12 bases. Germline CDR1 reads GTSNPN; CDR2 reads SVGIG (reference sequence). The V and J ends lost 0 bases and 7 bases, in that order; junction bases with no gene match: 10. The CDR3 runs to 17 residues. This chain's CDR3 is CAWSVSLGLAGINEQFF. The CDR3 DNA, read in part, is TGTGCCTGGAGTGTAAGCCTTGGACTAGCGGGAATAAATGAG. Drawing the rest from reference TRBV30 and TRBJ2-1, the complete variable domain is SQTIHQWPATLVQPVGSPLSLECTVEGTSNPNLYWYRQAAGRGLQLLFYSVGIGQISSEVPQNLSASRPQDRQFILSSKKLLLSDSGFYLCAWSVSLGLAGINEQFFGPGTRLTVL.

Notes on this clone: The sequence runs out 3 residues before the end of the CDR3; the remainder is reconstructed from the germline J gene. The chain employs TRBV10-2 and TRBJ2-1; 11 bases fit TRBD1. The CDR3 covers 14 residues. The trim removed 6 bases at V and 6 bases at J, leaving 4 bases unmatched. Germline CDR1 is WSHSY and CDR2 is SAAADI. The CDR3 here is CASSGQGAVNEQFF. Incomplete CDR3 DNA: TGCGCCAGCAGCGGACAGGGGGCGGTCAATGAG.

The CDR3 sequence is CAISESSGRPLHF. The sequenced CDR3 bases are TGTGCCATCAGTGAGTCAAGCGGGAGACCC. The chain employs TRBV10-3 and TRBJ1-6, with D hard to call. The read terminates 3 residues before the CDR3 end, so the remaining end is supplied by the germline J gene. The CDR3 consists of 13 residues. V lost 0 bases and J lost 12, with 9 bases in between. The V gene's germline CDR1 is ENHRY and CDR2 SYGVKD.

In regard to this clone: The sequence runs out 3 residues before the end of the CDR3; the remainder is reconstructed from the germline J gene. The chain carries TRBV6-1 and TRBJ1-1, with TRBD1 identical over 7 bases. The junction had 1 base not matched to a gene; V was cut back by 2 bases and J by 1 base. Germline CDR1 is MNHNS and CDR2 is SASEGT. This CDR3 has 14 residues. The CDR3 sequence: CASSETGENTEAFF. The CDR3 DNA, read in part, is TGTGCCAGCAGTGAAACAGGGGAGAACACTGAA.

Concerning this clone: The sequence runs out 3 residues before the end of the CDR3; the remainder is reconstructed from the germline J gene. The chain employs TRBV19 and TRBJ2-6; TRBD1 is a possible D gene (6 bases). Trimming removed 6 bases from V and 4 bases from J, with 10 bases in between. CDR3 length equals 14 residues. CDR1 is LNHDA and CDR2 is SQIVND in the germline V gene (reference sequence). The CDR3 bases that were read are TGTGCCAGTAGGGACAGTCCCGGGGCCAACGTC. The encoded protein is CASRDSPGANV. The CDR3, in full, reads CASRDSPGANVLTF.

Details on this clone: The missing CDR3 end, 3 residues past where the read stops, is filled in from the germline J gene. The chain recombines TRBV6-2 or TRBV6-3 with TRBJ1-5; 9 bases line up with TRBD1. The V gene end was trimmed by 5 bases and the J gene end by 4 bases; junction bases not matched to a gene: 3. Germline-derived CDR1 and CDR2 are MNHEY and SVGEGT. This CDR3 is 14 amino acids long. The CDR3 sequence: CASSRTGENQPQHF. The part of the CDR3 DNA that was read is TGTGCCAGCAGTCGGACAGGGGAAAATCAGCCC.

A remark on this clone: The CDR3 end lies 3 residues beyond the end of the read and is filled in from the germline J gene. The rearrangement uses TRBV20-1 and TRBJ2-1; 13 nucleotides agree with TRBD2. The length of the CDR3 is 15 residues. Germline lookup yields CDR1 DFQATT and CDR2 SNEGSKA (reference sequence). Unmatched junction bases numbered 5, after V lost 4 bases and J lost 5 bases. The CDR3 bases that were read are TGCAGTGCTACAACTAGCGGGGGGGCGGACAATGAG. Amino acids: CSATTSGGADNE. The full CDR3 is CSATTSGGADNEQFF.

As for this clone: The CDR3 is cut off 3 residues early in the read; its end comes from the germline J gene. The V call is TRBV5-6, the J call TRBJ2-5, with D maybe TRBD2 (6 bases). The CDR3 is 14 residues long. Trimming removed 3 bases at V and 3 bases at J, with 12 bases between. The germline CDR1 and CDR2 sequences are SGHDT and YYEEEE. The CDR3 sequence: CASSSGVAEETQYF. The CDR3 DNA, read in part, is TGTGCCAGCAGCTCCGGAGTAGCGGAAGAGACC.